The present entry profiles one T cell receptor beta chain with its context. The antigen remains unidentified. The data belong to a study of cytomegalovirus exposure and HLA in healthy donors. Study-wide points: The authors reported that TCR beta sequences could predict HLA-A and HLA-B alleles. These predictions were accurate for most subjects in the first cohort. The majority of CMV-associated TCR beta chains were reported as apparently HLA-restricted in a later analysis.

Germline CDR1 is SEHNR and CDR2 is FQNEAQ (reference sequence). J was trimmed by 6 bases and V by 4 bases; bases with no gene match: 9. CDR3 length: 15 amino acids. PCR was performed using 60 Vbeta and 13 Jbeta primers. Measured with immunoSEQ multiplex PCR; TCRdb has only the in-frame clones, and not every one. The sample has 60,000 to 70,000 clones, about 73% seen once. The source is a woman aged 25 to 39 in good health and CMV-seronegative. V usage is TRBV7-9 and J usage is TRBJ2-4, with TRBD1 identical over 7 bases. Sequenced input: PBMCs. In DNA, the CDR3 is TGTGCCAGCAGCTCGGGACAGCGATTTCCAAACATTCAGTACTTC. Protein sequence: CASSSGQRFPNIQYF.